Listed below are T cell receptor beta chains from one sample, sequenced in a study of Ad26.COV2.S vaccination and SARS-CoV-2 variants. Profiling relied on immunoSEQ multiplex PCR, and the TCRdb table lists in-frame clones only, not all of them. Here the sample spans 240,000 or so clones, 88% being singletons. Sequencing was performed on peripheral blood, taken in a trial of Ad26.COV2.S vaccine versus placebo. All receptors derive from a person between 18 and 65 years old who received the Ad26.COV2.S COVID-19 vaccine or a placebo. Each CDR3 is given with its conserved first and last residue. A D gene is named only where the DNA matches it firmly. The size of a clone is reported for some rows only, either as once, few or many, or as a class for expanded clones.

>NA|TRBV7-2|TRBJ1-6|NA
TGTGCCAGCAGCTTAGTCAGAGCAGGGGAGAATTCACCCCTCCACTTT
CASSLVRAGENSPLHF
>NA|TRBV7-8|TRBJ1-5|NA
TGTGCCAGCAGCTTAGACGGGCTGGCCAGCAATCAGCCCCAGCATTTT
CASSLDGLASNQPQHF
>NA|TRBV10-3|TRBJ2-7|once
TGTGCCATTCGCCGGGACTCCAATCCCTACGAGCAGTACTTC
CAIRRDSNPYEQYF
>NA|TRBV6-5|TRBJ1-5|NA
TGTGCCAGCAGCCGACAGACTAGCAATCAGCCCCAGCATTTT
CASSRQTSNQPQHF
>TRBD1|TRBV11-2|TRBJ1-6|NA
TGTGCCAGCAGCTTAGGGGGACAGGGCGGATCACCCCTCCACTTT
CASSLGGQGGSPLHF
>NA|TRBV18|TRBJ2-2|NA
TGTGCCAGCTCACCACCAGGGGGGACCGGGGAGCTGTTTTTT
CASSPPGGTGELFF
>TRBD1|TRBV2|TRBJ2-5|few
TGTGCCAGCAGTGTAGGACAGGGAGGAAACCAAGAGACCCAGTACTTC
CASSVGQGGNQETQYF
>TRBD2|TRBV10-2|TRBJ2-1|NA
TGCGCCAGCAGTGGAGCGGGAGGAATCTACAATGAGCAGTTCTTC
CASSGAGGIYNEQFF
>TRBD1|TRBV13|TRBJ1-1|NA
TGTGCCAGCAGCCAAGGCCAGGGGGGTGAAATAAACACTGAAGCTTTCTTT
CASSQGQGGEINTEAFF
>NA|TRBV5-6|TRBJ1-2|NA
TGTGCCAGCAGCTTGGCCCCCGGCAGCTACACCTTC
CASSLAPGSYTF
>NA|TRBV7-2|TRBJ2-5|NA
TGTGCCAGCAGCTCCCGGGTGAAGGTTGAGACCCAGTACTTC
CASSSRVKVETQYF
>NA|TRBV5-8|TRBJ1-5|NA
TGTGCCAGCAGCTTGGGGCAGGGCGGGCAGCCCCAGCATTTT
CASSLGQGGQPQHF
>NA|TRBV10-3|TRBJ1-1|NA
TGTGCCATCAGTGAGTTGAGGACTGAAGCTTTCTTT
CAISELRTEAFF
>NA|TRBV3-1/TRBV3-2|TRBJ2-1|NA
TGTGCCAGCAGCCGACAAGGGGGGAACCCCTACAATGAGCAGTTCTTC
CASSRQGGNPYNEQFF
>NA|TRBV5-6|TRBJ1-2|NA
TGTGCCAGCAGCTTGGCAAATGTGTATGGCTACACCTTC
CASSLANVYGYTF
>TRBD1|TRBV10-1|TRBJ1-6|few
TGCGCCAGCATCGGGAAGACAGGGGGCTTCACGGAATCACCCCTCCACTTT
CASIGKTGGFTESPLHF
>NA|TRBV10-3|TRBJ2-5|NA
TGTGCCATCAGTGAGTCGGGGACGTACCAAGAGACCCAGTACTTC
CAISESGTYQETQYF
>NA|TRBV6-2/TRBV6-3|TRBJ1-1|NA
TGTGCCAGCAGCCCCGGGTCGAACACTGAAGCTTTCTTT
CASSPGSNTEAFF
>NA|TRBV18|TRBJ2-1|NA
TGTGCCAGCTCACAGGGAACCAACAATGAGCAGTTCTTC
CASSQGTNNEQFF
>NA|TRBV27|TRBJ1-3|NA
TGTGCCAGCAGCAGCTTATACTCTGGAAACACCATATATTTT
CASSSLYSGNTIYF
>NA|TRBV5-1|TRBJ2-3|NA
TGCGCCAGCAGCCGAGATCGGGCAGGGGGCACAGATACGCAGTATTTT
CASSRDRAGGTDTQYF
>TRBD1|TRBV28|TRBJ1-3|NA
TGTGCCAGCGGCGCCCCGACAGGGTTTGGAAACACCATATATTTT
CASGAPTGFGNTIYF
>NA|TRBV14|TRBJ1-6|NA
TGTGCCAGTAGTGGGGATTCGGTCCTCCACTTT
CASSGDSVLHF
>TRBD1|TRBV10-3|TRBJ1-2|NA
TGTGCCATCGGCCAACGACAGGGGGCGGTTGGCTACACCTTC
CAIGQRQGAVGYTF
>NA|TRBV5-5|TRBJ2-7|NA
TGTGCCAGCAGCCCCTGGGGGAACGAGCAGTACTTC
CASSPWGNEQYF
>TRBD1|TRBV27|TRBJ2-7|many
TGTGCCAGCAGGGGGACAGGGAGGAACGAGCAGTACTTC
CASRGTGRNEQYF
>NA|TRBV5-1|TRBJ1-1|NA
TGCGCCAGCAGCAACTCGGGACAGAACACTGAAGCTTTCTTT
CASSNSGQNTEAFF
>NA|TRBV5-4|TRBJ2-7|NA
TGTGCCAGCAAGAATCCAGGGGTTCCCTACGAGCAGTACTTC
CASKNPGVPYEQYF
>NA|TRBV24-1|TRBJ1-2|once
TGTGCCACCAGTGATTTTGACAGTAACTATGGCTACACCTTC
CATSDFDSNYGYTF
>TRBD1|TRBV7-8|TRBJ1-2|NA
TGTGCCAGCAGCCCCCGAGTCGGGGGACAGGGGTACGGCTACACCTTC
CASSPRVGGQGYGYTF
>NA|TRBV7-3|TRBJ1-2|NA
TGTGCCAGCAGCTTAAATGGGGGCTATGGCTACACCTTC
CASSLNGGYGYTF
>TRBD2|TRBV5-1|TRBJ2-7|once
TGCGCCAGCAGCCCCGGACTGACTAGCGCCTCCTACGAGCAGTACTTC
CASSPGLTSASYEQYF